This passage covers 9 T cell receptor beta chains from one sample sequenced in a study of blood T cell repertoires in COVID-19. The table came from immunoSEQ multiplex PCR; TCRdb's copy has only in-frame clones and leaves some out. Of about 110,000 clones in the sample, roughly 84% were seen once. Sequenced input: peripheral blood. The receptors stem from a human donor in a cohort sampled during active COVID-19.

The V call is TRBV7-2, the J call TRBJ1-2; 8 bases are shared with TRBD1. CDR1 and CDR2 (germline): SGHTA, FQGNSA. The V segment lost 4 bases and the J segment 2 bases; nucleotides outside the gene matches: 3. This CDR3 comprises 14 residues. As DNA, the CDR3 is TGTGCCAGCAGCTCGGACAGGGTCAACTATGGCTACACCTTC. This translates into CASSSDRVNYGYTF.

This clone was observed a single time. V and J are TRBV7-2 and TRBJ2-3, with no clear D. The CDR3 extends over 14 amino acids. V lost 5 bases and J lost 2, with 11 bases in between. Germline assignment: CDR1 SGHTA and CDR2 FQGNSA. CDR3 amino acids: CASSAVYSTDTQYF. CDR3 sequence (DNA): TGTGCCAGCAGCGCGGTCTATTCCACAGATACGCAGTATTTT.

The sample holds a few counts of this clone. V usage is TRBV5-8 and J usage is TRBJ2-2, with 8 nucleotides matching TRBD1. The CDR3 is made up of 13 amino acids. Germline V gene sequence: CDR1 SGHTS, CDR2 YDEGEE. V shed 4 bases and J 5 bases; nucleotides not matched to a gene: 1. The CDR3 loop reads CASSRTGTGELFF. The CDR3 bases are TGTGCCAGCAGCAGGACAGGGACCGGGGAGCTGTTTTTT.

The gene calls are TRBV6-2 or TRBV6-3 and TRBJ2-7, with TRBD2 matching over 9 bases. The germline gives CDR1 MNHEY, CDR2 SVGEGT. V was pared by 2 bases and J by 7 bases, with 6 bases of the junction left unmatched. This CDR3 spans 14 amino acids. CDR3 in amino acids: CASSYAGGLREQYV. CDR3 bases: TGTGCCAGCAGTTACGCGGGAGGGCTTCGAGAGCAGTACGTC.

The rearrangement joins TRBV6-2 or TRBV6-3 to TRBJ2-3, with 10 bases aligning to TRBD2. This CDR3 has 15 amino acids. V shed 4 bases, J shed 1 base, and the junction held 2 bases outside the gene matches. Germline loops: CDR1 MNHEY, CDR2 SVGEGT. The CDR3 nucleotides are TGTGCCAGCAGTTGGCTAGCGGGAGGCACAGATACGCAGTATTTT. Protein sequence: CASSWLAGGTDTQYF.

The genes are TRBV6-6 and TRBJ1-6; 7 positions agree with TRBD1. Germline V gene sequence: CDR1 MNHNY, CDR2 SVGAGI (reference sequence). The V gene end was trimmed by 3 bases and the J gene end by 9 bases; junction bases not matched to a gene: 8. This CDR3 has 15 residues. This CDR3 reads CASSYRQGGFSPLHF. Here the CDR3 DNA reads TGTGCCAGCAGTTATAGGCAGGGGGGATTTTCACCCCTCCACTTT.

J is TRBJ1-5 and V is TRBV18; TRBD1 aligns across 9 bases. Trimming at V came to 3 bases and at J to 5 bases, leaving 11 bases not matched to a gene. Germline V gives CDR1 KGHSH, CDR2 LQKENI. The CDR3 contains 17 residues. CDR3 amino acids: CASSPTGTGISHQPQHF. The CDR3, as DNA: TGTGCCAGCTCACCTACCGGGACAGGGATAAGCCATCAGCCCCAGCATTTT.

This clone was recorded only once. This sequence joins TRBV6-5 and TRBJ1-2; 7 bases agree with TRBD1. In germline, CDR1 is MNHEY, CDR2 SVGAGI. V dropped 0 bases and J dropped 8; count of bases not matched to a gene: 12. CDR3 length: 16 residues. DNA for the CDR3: TGTGCCAGCAGTTACTCGGCAGGGGGTCAACTCAGAGGCTACACCTTC. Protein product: CASSYSAGGQLRGYTF.

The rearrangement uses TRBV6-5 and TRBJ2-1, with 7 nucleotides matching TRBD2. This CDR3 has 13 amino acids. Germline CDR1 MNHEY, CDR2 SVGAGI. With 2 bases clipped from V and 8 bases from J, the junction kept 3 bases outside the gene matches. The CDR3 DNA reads TGTGCCAGCAGTTACGGCGGGAGAGATGAGCAGTTCTTC. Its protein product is CASSYGGRDEQFF.